Shown below are 6 T cell receptor beta chains from a single sample sequenced in a study of cytomegalovirus exposure and HLA in healthy donors. Primers included in the PCR were 60 Vbeta and 13 Jbeta primers. Assay: immunoSEQ multiplex PCR; the TCRdb copy retains only in-frame clones and omits some. The sample carries under 65,000 clones, approximately 86% recorded once. Sequenced material: PBMCs. The receptors here all came from a woman aged 18 to 35 in good health and CMV-seronegative.

Notes on this clone: Other DNA sequences in the sample encode the same CDR3. The rearrangement links TRBV11-2 to TRBJ2-1; possibly TRBD1 for D (6 bases). Trimming pared 4 bases from V and 4 bases from J, leaving 8 bases between. The V gene's germline CDR1 is SGHAT and CDR2 FQNNGV. This CDR3 spans 13 amino acids. CDR3: CASSSTGYNEQFF. The CDR3, as DNA: TGTGCCAGCAGCTCGACAGGTTACAATGAGCAGTTCTTC.

This clone has a single count. V and J are TRBV27 and TRBJ2-1; the match to TRBD2 covers 7 bases. This CDR3 has 15 amino acids. V lost 3 bases to trimming and J lost 4 bases; unmatched junction nucleotides: 6. The V gene's germline CDR1 is MNHEY and CDR2 SMNVEV (reference sequence). The DNA of the CDR3 is TGTGCCAGCAGTTTCGTGCGGGAGATGTACAATGAGCAGTTCTTC. Translating gives CASSFVREMYNEQFF.

CDR3 amino acids: CASSARGQRIEKLFF. CDR3 nucleotide sequence: TGCGCCAGCAGCGCGAGGGGACAGCGAATTGAAAAACTGTTTTTT. V usage is TRBV10-1 and J usage is TRBJ1-4, with 7 bases identical to TRBD1. Germline V gene data show CDR1 as WNHNN and CDR2 as SYGVQD (reference sequence). The V and J ends lost 6 bases and 7 bases, in that order; junction bases with no gene match: 11. The CDR3 is made up of 15 amino acids.

The chain employs TRBV14 and TRBJ2-7, with a weak D call TRBD2 (6 bases). In germline, CDR1 is SGHDN, CDR2 FVKESK. CDR3 length: 13 residues. Trimming removed 1 base from V and 2 bases from J, with 6 bases in between. The CDR3: CASSQAGAYEQYF. CDR3 in DNA: TGTGCCAGCAGCCAAGCGGGGGCCTACGAGCAGTACTTC.

The chain joins TRBV4-2 to TRBJ1-1, with TRBD1 matching over 9 bases. From germline, CDR1 is LGHNA and CDR2 YNFKEQ. The CDR3 is 16 amino acids. The junction had 8 bases not matched to a gene; V was cut back by 1 base and J by 5 bases. Written as DNA, the CDR3 is TGTGCCAGCAGCCAAGCACAGGGGGCAAGCGTTACTGAAGCTTTCTTT. Amino acids: CASSQAQGASVTEAFF.

The rearrangement joins TRBV4-1 to TRBJ2-7; D ambiguous. The V end lost 2 bases, the J end lost 0 bases, and 8 bases lay between the germline ends. The CDR3 covers 14 residues. Germline CDR1 reads MGHRA; CDR2 reads YSYEKL. CDR3 loop: CASSQITGSYEQYF. In nucleotides, the CDR3 is TGCGCCAGCAGCCAAATCACGGGCTCCTACGAGCAGTACTTC.